These 18 T cell receptor beta chains were all obtained from the same sample, sequenced in a study of blood T cell repertoires in COVID-19. The data were produced by immunoSEQ multiplex PCR, yet TCRdb's version contains in-frame clones alone and is incomplete. This sample has about 130,000 clones, with 81% found just once. Specimen: peripheral blood. Receptor source: a woman between 55 and 75 years old with active or convalescent COVID-19.

This chain links TRBV29-1 with TRBJ1-2, with 11 positions matching TRBD1. This CDR3 is 13 amino acids long. The germline V gene encodes CDR1 SQVTM and CDR2 ANQGSEA. The trim removed 6 bases at V and 6 bases at J, leaving 6 bases unmatched. CDR3 bases: TGCAGCGTCCTGGGGGACAGGGGGGATGGCTACACCTTC. Translated, it gives CSVLGDRGDGYTF.

Regarding this clone: The identical CDR3 is also encoded by other nucleotide sequences in the sample. The CDR3 nucleotides are TGTGCCAGCAGTCTGACAGGCGTGAACACTGAAGCTTTCTTT. This gives the protein CASSLTGVNTEAFF. The chain has TRBV28 and TRBJ1-1, with D perhaps TRBD1 (6 bases). Germline assignment: CDR1 MDHEN and CDR2 SYDVKM. V shed 5 bases and J shed 0 bases, with 10 bases lying between them. The CDR3 spans 14 residues.

The rearrangement links TRBV10-3 to TRBJ1-6, with 8 positions matching TRBD1. CDR3 size: 17 residues. Germline assignment: CDR1 ENHRY and CDR2 SYGVKD. V shed 0 bases, J shed 2 bases, and the junction held 3 bases outside the gene matches. CDR3 sequence: CAISESAGGTYNSPLHF. The CDR3 nucleotides are TGTGCCATCAGTGAGTCGGCAGGGGGCACCTATAATTCACCCCTCCACTTT.

The rearrangement uses TRBV19 and TRBJ2-2; D is perhaps TRBD1 (6 bases). The CDR3 is 13 residues long. Germline values: CDR1 LNHDA, CDR2 SQIVND (reference sequence). Deletions cut 8 bases from V and 9 bases from J, with 16 bases between. The CDR3 region is CASSTGNPRELFF. The CDR3 coding sequence is TGTGCCAGTTCCACAGGGAATCCAAGGGAGCTGTTTTTT.

The gene calls are TRBV5-1 and TRBJ1-2; D is possibly TRBD1 (5 bases). V was pared by 5 bases and J by 1 base, with 12 bases between. The CDR3 has 14 amino acids. Germline V gene data show CDR1 as SGHRS and CDR2 as YFSETQ. CDR3 sequence (DNA): TGCGCCAGCAGGTTGACAGTTTTTAACTATGGCTACACCTTC. Translation gives CASRLTVFNYGYTF.

The chain uses TRBV27 and TRBJ1-1, with D unresolved. V was shortened by 6 bases and J by 11 bases, with 19 bases between the two germline ends. This CDR3 comprises 13 residues. Germline V gene sequence: CDR1 MNHEY, CDR2 SMNVEV (reference sequence). This chain's CDR3 is CASRPPVSKQAFF. In nucleotides, the CDR3 is TGTGCCAGCAGACCCCCGGTGAGCAAACAGGCTTTCTTT.

V and J are TRBV3-1 (or the pseudogene TRBV3-2) and TRBJ1-2; possible D gene TRBD1, 6 bases. The V and J ends lost 5 bases and 2 bases respectively, with 12 bases between them. The CDR3 has 14 residues. CDR1 and CDR2 from the germline V gene are LGHDT and YNNKEL (reference sequence). The CDR3 is CASSTLGTNYGYTF. The CDR3 region has the DNA TGTGCCAGCAGCACCCTCGGGACAAACTATGGCTACACCTTC.

This clone was seen only a few times. The chain joins TRBV10-1 to TRBJ1-2, with D hard to call. CDR1 and CDR2 (germline): WNHNN, SYGVQD (reference sequence). The V and J ends lost 10 bases and 6 bases respectively, with 12 bases between them. The CDR3 is 11 residues long. CDR3 loop: CATPTGNGYTF. The DNA for the CDR3 is TGCGCCACCCCGACGGGAAATGGCTACACCTTC.

V and J are TRBV9 and TRBJ1-1; D gene ambiguous. The CDR3 is 14 residues long. Per the germline V gene, CDR1 is SGDLS and CDR2 is YYNGEE. Deletions cut 4 bases from V and 0 bases from J, with 10 bases between. The CDR3 nucleotides are TGTGCCAGCAGCTTGGGTGACATGAACACTGAAGCTTTCTTT. It translates to CASSLGDMNTEAFF.

The rearrangement uses TRBV11-2 and TRBJ1-2; no reliable D call. Trimming pared 4 bases from V and 6 bases from J, leaving 15 bases between. Germline CDR1 and CDR2: SGHAT and FQNNGV. The CDR3 has 14 residues. The CDR3 DNA follows: TGTGCCAGCAGCTCCGCCGGAGGGAGTGATGGCTACACCTTC. Encoded protein: CASSSAGGSDGYTF.

This sequence joins TRBV7-8 and TRBJ1-4, with 9 bases identical to TRBD1. Germline V CDR1 and CDR2: SGHVS, FQNEAQ. The ends lost 5 bases at V and 11 bases at J; junction bases unmatched: 6. CDR3 length: 13 residues. Here the CDR3 DNA reads TGTGCCAGCAGCACGGGACAGGGTACTAAACTGTTTTTT. Its translation is CASSTGQGTKLFF.

The genes are TRBV28 and TRBJ1-2; 12 nucleotides line up with TRBD1. The CDR3 covers 15 residues. With 8 bases clipped from V and 8 bases from J, the junction kept 12 bases outside the gene matches. Germline V gives CDR1 MDHEN, CDR2 SYDVKM. CDR3 sequence (DNA): TGTGCCAGCTCCCCAAGTCGGGACAGGGGGCGAGGCTACACCTTC. Encoded protein: CASSPSRDRGRGYTF.

By share of the sample, this clone is medium-sized. The chain has TRBV6-5 and TRBJ2-1; 8 nucleotides align to TRBD2. Trimming cost V 5 bases and J 6 bases; bases outside gene matches: 6. CDR1 is MNHEY and CDR2 is SVGAGI in the germline V gene. CDR3 length: 14 amino acids. The CDR3 sequence: CASSPSGTSNEQFF. The DNA for the CDR3 is TGTGCCAGCAGTCCGTCCGGGACTAGCAATGAGCAGTTCTTC.

The genes are TRBV3-1 (or the pseudogene TRBV3-2) and TRBJ1-2, with TRBD1 as a possible D gene (5 bases). V lost 11 bases and J 7 bases, leaving 17 bases between the germline ends. The CDR3 spans 12 residues. Germline values: CDR1 LGHDT, CDR2 YNNKEL (reference sequence). CDR3 bases: TGTGCCGTCCGCTGGGGGGATGGTGGCTACACCTTC. Translated: CAVRWGDGGYTF.

This clone was seen more than once but under ten times. Mismatch with germline at one junction end may stem from a read error. This chain connects TRBV7-7 to TRBJ2-3; 7 bases agree with TRBD2. CDR1 is SSHAT, CDR2 FNYEAQ, per germline (reference sequence). This CDR3 is built from 16 residues. Here the CDR3 DNA reads TGTGCTAGCAGCCCAAGGGGCGGGAGTATCTTGGATACGCAGTATTTT. Translation: CASSPRGGSILDTQYF.

The chain carries TRBV7-9 and TRBJ2-2; D might be TRBD1 (6 bases). V lost 7 bases and J 4 bases, leaving 16 bases between the germline ends. The CDR3 spans 15 residues. From germline, CDR1 is SEHNR and CDR2 FQNEAQ (reference sequence). CDR3 coding DNA: TGTGCCAGCACGAAGGAGCAGGGGACCACCGGGGAGCTGTTTTTT. Amino acids: CASTKEQGTTGELFF.

The sample holds a few counts of this clone. The V gene is TRBV7-9, the J gene TRBJ2-7, with TRBD1 matching 7 bases. This CDR3 spans 14 amino acids. Germline V gene sequence: CDR1 SEHNR, CDR2 FQNEAQ (reference sequence). J lost 5 bases, V lost 5 bases, and 9 bases had no gene match. In DNA form, the CDR3 reads TGTGCCAGCAGCGACAGGGTTTCTCGAAACGAGCAGTACTTC. Translation gives CASSDRVSRNEQYF.

There are a few counts of this clone. The chain carries TRBV29-1 and TRBJ2-2; TRBD2 aligns across 7 bases. The V gene end was trimmed by 8 bases and the J gene end by 6 bases; junction bases not matched to a gene: 9. The CDR3 is 13 amino acids. Germline assignment: CDR1 SQVTM and CDR2 ANQGSEA. Written as DNA, the CDR3 is TGCAGCACGTCCGGGACTACGGCCGGGGAGCTGTTTTTT. Translated: CSTSGTTAGELFF.